The 19 T cell receptor beta chains reported below all come from one sample, sequenced in a study of T cell changes during pregnancy in multiple sclerosis. Only in-frame clones appear in the TCRdb table, and some are missing; sequencing was by immunoSEQ multiplex PCR. The top ten clones hold under 30% of a sample with roughly 37,000 clones, around 92% of them seen once. Sequencing was performed on CD8+ T cells from peripheral blood mononuclear cells, taken before pregnancy. These receptor sequences come from a female donor with multiple sclerosis, enrolled in a pregnancy study.

This clone has just one count. The gene calls are TRBV27 and TRBJ2-5; D may be TRBD1 (6 bases). The germline V gene has CDR1 MNHEY and CDR2 SMNVEV (reference sequence). This CDR3 contains 15 residues. V lost 5 bases and J lost 4, with 17 bases in between. CDR3 DNA sequence: TGTGCCAGCAGTCGAGGGGGTTGGGTTGGAGAGACCCAGTACTTC. Amino acids: CASSRGGWVGETQYF.

This rearrangement joins TRBV5-1 to TRBJ1-1, with 7 bases lining up with TRBD1. CDR1 and CDR2 from the germline V gene are SGHRS and YFSETQ. The CDR3 has 14 amino acids. Losses at the gene ends were 4 bases for V and 2 bases for J; bases not matched to a gene: 5. CDR3 in DNA: TGCGCCAGCAGCCTGGGACAGTCAAACACTGAAGCTTTCTTT. Translated, it gives CASSLGQSNTEAFF.

This clone was found many times. The chain uses TRBV6-4 and TRBJ2-1; tentatively, D is TRBD1 (6 bases). Trimming left V 0 bases short and J 8 bases short, with 14 bases between. Germline loops: CDR1 MRHNA, CDR2 SNTAGT. The CDR3 has 15 residues. The CDR3 DNA sequence: TGTGCCAGCAGTGACTCGACAACAGGGTTCGATGAGCAGTTCTTC. Translated, it gives CASSDSTTGFDEQFF.

The genes are TRBV13 and TRBJ2-1; weak D call: TRBD1 (5 bases). The V end was cut by 4 bases, the J end by 8 bases, with 18 bases between. The CDR3 covers 15 residues. Germline V lookup: CDR1 PRHDT, CDR2 FYEKMQ (reference sequence). Here the CDR3 DNA reads TGTGCCAGCAGCTCTCGACAAAGGGGCTTAGATGAGCAGTTCTTC. Encoded protein: CASSSRQRGLDEQFF.

This chain uses TRBV29-1 with TRBJ1-1; TRBD1 matches 7 bases. V lost 5 bases to trimming and J lost 4 bases; unmatched junction nucleotides: 7. CDR1 and CDR2 from the germline V gene are SQVTM and ANQGSEA. This CDR3 comprises 13 residues. The CDR3 region is CSVLDRVSTEAFF. The CDR3 DNA follows: TGCAGCGTTTTAGACAGGGTGAGCACTGAAGCTTTCTTT.

The chain employs TRBV5-1 and TRBJ1-2, with 7 bases aligning to TRBD1. Germline CDR1 SGHRS, CDR2 YFSETQ. The CDR3 contains 12 residues. The junction had 4 bases not matched to a gene; V was cut back by 1 base and J by 10 bases. The CDR3 loop is CASSLSDRDYTF. The DNA of the CDR3 is TGCGCCAGCAGCTTGAGCGACAGGGACTACACCTTC.

The chain links TRBV9 to TRBJ1-4; 9 positions match TRBD1. The V segment lost 4 bases and the J segment 11 bases; nucleotides outside the gene matches: 9. This CDR3 is built from 14 residues. Germline loops: CDR1 SGDLS, CDR2 YYNGEE. CDR3 nucleotide sequence: TGTGCCAGCAGCACCGGGACAGGGAAAGGTAAACTGTTTTTT. Translation gives CASSTGTGKGKLFF.

A few counts support this clone. This chain connects TRBV7-2 to TRBJ1-5; 9 bases line up with TRBD1. The germline V gene has CDR1 SGHTA and CDR2 FQGNSA. CDR3 size: 16 residues. With V trimmed by 2 bases and J by 4 bases, 6 bases remained unmatched. CDR3 region: CASSLITGGLNQPQHF. DNA for the CDR3: TGTGCCAGCAGCTTAATAACAGGGGGCTTAAATCAGCCCCAGCATTTT.

Comments on this clone: The junction shows a germline mismatch at one end, possibly a read error. The chain employs TRBV7-9 and TRBJ2-7, with D possibly being TRBD1 (5 bases). The CDR3 contains 12 residues. Germline V gene sequence: CDR1 SEHNR, CDR2 FQNEAQ (reference sequence). CDR3 sequence: CASSLGRSLPRF. The CDR3 DNA follows: TGTGCCAGCAGCTTGGGGCGTTCCCTTCCCCGCTTC.

This rearrangement joins TRBV7-9 to TRBJ1-6; D gene uncertain. Looked up from germline, CDR1 is SEHNR and CDR2 is FQNEAQ (reference sequence). V gave up 2 bases and J gave up 2 bases, with 4 bases separating them. The CDR3 spans 14 residues. This CDR3 is CASSLTAYNSPLHF. CDR3 sequence (DNA): TGTGCCAGCAGCTTAACAGCCTATAATTCACCCCTCCACTTT.

The rearrangement uses TRBV27 and TRBJ2-7; D is undetermined. CDR1 and CDR2 (germline): MNHEY, SMNVEV (reference sequence). V was shortened by 3 bases and J by 6 bases, with 9 bases between the two germline ends. This CDR3 has 12 amino acids. In DNA, the CDR3 is TGTGCCAGCAGTTTTCCGGGTGGCGAGCAGTACTTC. Its protein product is CASSFPGGEQYF.

This chain links TRBV6-5 with TRBJ2-5; 9 bases line up with TRBD2. The CDR3 has 14 residues. CDR1 is MNHEY and CDR2 is SVGAGI in the germline V gene. V shed 6 bases, J shed 7 bases, and the junction held 9 bases outside the gene matches. The CDR3 DNA follows: TGTGCCAGCAGACACCCGCGGGGGGGATGGACCCAGTACTTC. Its protein product is CASRHPRGGWTQYF.

The chain employs TRBV6-1 and TRBJ2-1; 8 positions match TRBD2. Trimming cost V 2 bases and J 4 bases; bases outside gene matches: 4. Germline CDR1 is MNHNS and CDR2 is SASEGT. CDR3 size: 15 residues. DNA of the CDR3: TGTGCCAGCAGTGAATCCGGGAGGGAGTACAATGAGCAGTTCTTC. It yields the protein CASSESGREYNEQFF.

This rearrangement joins TRBV4-2 to TRBJ2-3, with D possibly matching TRBD2 (6 bases). Germline V CDR1 and CDR2: LGHNA, YNFKEQ. The CDR3 runs to 18 residues. V gave up 3 bases and J gave up 2 bases, with 21 bases separating them. The CDR3 reads CASSQREVALRTTDTQYF. The CDR3 DNA reads as TGTGCCAGCAGCCAGAGGGAGGTAGCTTTGCGGACCACAGATACGCAGTATTTT.

The chain is built from TRBV5-5 and TRBJ2-2; D is perhaps TRBD2 (6 bases). Germline V CDR1 and CDR2: SGHKS, YYEKEE (reference sequence). CDR3 length: 17 residues. V dropped 5 bases and J dropped 7 bases, with 24 bases sitting between them. The CDR3 region has the DNA TGTGCCAGCAGTATCTCCCTCACCCCTAGCGTTGGCGGGGAGCTGTTTTTT. This gives the protein CASSISLTPSVGGELFF.

By share, this clone ranks as medium-sized. V gene TRBV7-9 combines with J gene TRBJ1-2; the D gene is possibly TRBD1 (5 bases). The V gene's germline CDR1 is SEHNR and CDR2 FQNEAQ (reference sequence). The V gene lost 7 bases and the J gene lost 6 bases, with 18 bases spanning the gap. This CDR3 contains 14 residues. The CDR3 sequence is CASTPGTSRDGYTF. CDR3 nucleotide sequence: TGTGCCAGCACCCCTGGGACTTCTAGGGATGGCTACACCTTC.

In this sample, this clone turned up once. The rearrangement joins TRBV9 to TRBJ2-1, with 7 bases aligning to TRBD2. The junction had 7 bases not matched to a gene; V was cut back by 0 bases and J by 4 bases. CDR3 length equals 16 residues. CDR1 and CDR2 from the germline V gene are SGDLS and YYNGEE. The CDR3 DNA reads as TGTGCCAGCAGCGTAGGCCTAGCGGACACATACAATGAGCAGTTCTTC. It is translated as CASSVGLADTYNEQFF.

A single count supports this clone. V gene TRBV9 combines with J gene TRBJ2-5; 8 positions match TRBD1. The CDR3 extends over 14 amino acids. The V gene's germline CDR1 is SGDLS and CDR2 YYNGEE. Unmatched junction bases numbered 4, after V lost 1 base and J lost 5 bases. CDR3 region: CASSVQGAGETQYF. The DNA of the CDR3 is TGTGCCAGCAGCGTACAGGGGGCCGGGGAGACCCAGTACTTC.

This sequence joins TRBV5-1 and TRBJ2-5, with 7 bases aligning to TRBD2. The DNA end is a closer match to TRBJ2-7, so the J assignment may be wrong. From germline, CDR1 is SGHRS and CDR2 YFSETQ. This CDR3 is built from 15 residues. CDR3 DNA sequence: TGCGCCAGCAGCTTGAGCGGGACGCTATTGAACGAGCAGTACTTC. It is translated as CASSLSGTLLNEQYF.